This TCR beta chain was identified during a study of early stage breast cancer tumors. Study findings and constraints: Blood repertoires resembled normal breast more than tumor.

The germline CDR1 and CDR2 sequences are MNHNS and SASEGT. V gave up 3 bases and J gave up 2 bases, with 13 bases separating them. The length of the CDR3 is 15 residues. Repertoires were generated with immunoSEQ multiplex PCR, while TCRdb's copy carries only in-frame clones and drops some. In the table there are tens of thousands of clones, 50% to 75% of which are singletons. This clone was detected once. Its antigen is as yet unknown. Sequencing was performed on breast tumor tissue. The rearrangement links TRBV6-1 to TRBJ1-1, with a tentative D call TRBD1 (6 bases). This TCR was sampled from a person aged 50-59 years with breast cancer. CDR3 nucleotides: TGTGCCAGCAGTGACCAGGGGCTCCTTAACACTGAAGCTTTCTTT. This gives the protein CASSDQGLLNTEAFF.